Sequencing of this T cell receptor beta chain was carried out in a study of blood T cells in healthy people across ages. Comment on this clonotype: Antigen specificity is unknown.

Combining a sample-barcoded 5' primer with a J-beta primer mix, a second PCR ran for roughly 7 to 12 cycles. TCRdb passed the 5' RACE reads through MiXCR, listing each CDR3 protein once. The table lists 1.5 million to 1.8 million distinct CDR3 sequences, roughly 43% of them singletons. The CDR3 has 15 amino acids. V was shortened by 2 bases and J by 6 bases, with 17 bases between the two germline ends. Germline-derived CDR1 and CDR2 are GTSNPN and SVGIG (reference sequence). Study-wide results and caveats: Diversity estimates drawn from one million T cells were deemed underestimates.

Sequencing input: blood. This receptor was identified in a woman aged 18-29 years in good health. The gene calls are TRBV30 and TRBJ2-1; D gene unclear. The CDR3 loop reads CAWSPLRAGGNEQFF. CDR3 sequence (DNA): TGTGCCTGGAGTCCTCTCCGGGCAGGCGGCAATGAGCAGTTCTTC.